This entry lists 29 T cell receptor beta chains sequenced from one sample in a study of identical twins. TCRdb recomputed calls from the 5' RACE reads with MiXCR, one row per CDR3 protein. The sample holds around 1.7 million distinct CDR3 sequences, 25% to 35% seen once. Sequenced material: cord blood. Source of these receptors: a newborn girl in good health.

The chain carries TRBV20-1 and TRBJ2-7; no definite D call. Germline values: CDR1 DFQATT, CDR2 SNEGSKA (reference sequence). The V and J ends lost 3 bases and 2 bases respectively, with 5 bases between them. CDR3 length: 11 residues. The CDR3 DNA is TGCAGTGCTAGTGAAGCCTACGAGCAGTACTTC. The encoded protein is CSASEAYEQYF.

The genes are TRBV10-2 and TRBJ1-6; a weak D match, TRBD1 (5 bases). This CDR3 has 18 amino acids. Germline V gene sequence: CDR1 WSHSY, CDR2 SAAADI. Trimming removed 3 bases at V and 5 bases at J, with 20 bases between. The CDR3 DNA is TGCGCCAGCAGTGACGCTTCGGTGGGGACGGGACATAATTCACCCCTCCACTTT. Protein: CASSDASVGTGHNSPLHF.

This clonotype was observed a handful of times. This sequence joins TRBV28 and TRBJ2-3; a weak D match, TRBD1 (5 bases). Between the trimmed V and J ends, which lost 4 bases and 4 bases, there was a span of 15 bases. Germline CDR1 MDHEN, CDR2 SYDVKM. The CDR3 length is 15 residues. CDR3 loop: CASSWGRWKADTQYF. The CDR3 bases are TGTGCCAGCAGTTGGGGCAGGTGGAAAGCAGATACGCAGTATTTT.

This clonotype was seen repeatedly, ten times or more. The chain is built from TRBV11-1 and TRBJ2-5; unclear D gene. The CDR3 extends over 15 amino acids. Trimming took off 1 base at V and 0 bases at J, with 9 bases between the two ends. Per germline, CDR1 SGHAT and CDR2 FQDESV (reference sequence). CDR3 sequence (DNA): TGTGCCAGCAGCTTAGGAGTAGGCTACCAAGAGACCCAGTACTTC. The encoded protein is CASSLGVGYQETQYF.

This clonotype was detected many times. This rearrangement joins TRBV25-1 to TRBJ1-2; no reliable D call. V shed 4 bases and J shed 8 bases, with 14 bases lying between them. Per the germline V gene, CDR1 is MGHDK and CDR2 is SYGVNS. CDR3 length: 13 residues. CDR3 sequence reads: CASSAKVGYGYTF. CDR3 nucleotide sequence: TGTGCCAGCAGTGCTAAGGTTGGGTACGGCTACACCTTC.

In its sample, this clonotype was seen many times. The gene calls are TRBV20-1 and TRBJ2-7; the match to TRBD2 covers 8 bases. J gave up 3 bases and V 4 bases, and 8 bases lay outside the gene matches. The CDR3 length is 14 residues. Germline V gene data show CDR1 as DFQATT and CDR2 as SNEGSKA (reference sequence). The CDR3 bases are TGCAGTGCTAAACTAGCGGACAGTCGCTACGAGCAGTACTTC. Translating gives CSAKLADSRYEQYF.

This clonotype was observed a handful of times. The chain links TRBV4-2 to TRBJ2-5; D may be TRBD2 (5 bases). The germline gives CDR1 LGHNA, CDR2 YNFKEQ. This CDR3 comprises 14 residues. Trimming took 2 bases from V and 5 from J, leaving 12 bases between them. CDR3 sequence reads: CASSQHDYFETQYF. In nucleotides, the CDR3 is TGTGCCAGCAGCCAACACGACTACTTCGAGACCCAGTACTTC.

The chain combines TRBV5-1 with TRBJ1-5; unclear D gene. V was clipped by 4 bases and J by 0 bases, with 17 bases between them. The germline V gene has CDR1 SGHRS and CDR2 YFSETQ. CDR3 length: 17 residues. CDR3: CASSPFPAEGSNQPQHF. Here the CDR3 DNA reads TGCGCCAGCAGCCCTTTCCCGGCCGAGGGTAGCAATCAGCCCCAGCATTTT.

This clonotype has only a few counts. The gene calls are TRBV4-1 and TRBJ2-1, with TRBD1 matching over 9 bases. Germline lookup yields CDR1 MGHRA and CDR2 YSYEKL. This CDR3 is 16 amino acids long. V gave up 1 base and J gave up 5 bases; unmatched junction bases: 6. The CDR3 sequence: CASSQGTGQGHNEQFF. The CDR3, as DNA: TGCGCCAGCAGCCAAGGGACGGGACAGGGACACAATGAGCAGTTCTTC.

The rearrangement links TRBV28 to TRBJ2-7; a possible D gene is TRBD2 (6 bases). There are 17 residues in the CDR3. CDR1 is MDHEN, CDR2 SYDVKM, per germline. V was shortened by 2 bases and J by 7 bases, with 24 bases between the two germline ends. This CDR3 reads CASSLLIGTRGNNEQYF. DNA of the CDR3: TGTGCCAGCAGTTTACTGATCGGTACCCGGGGGAACAATGAGCAGTACTTC.

The table lists this clonotype with a few counts. This chain connects TRBV20-1 to TRBJ2-1; 11 bases map to TRBD2. Per germline, CDR1 DFQATT and CDR2 SNEGSKA (reference sequence). Losses at the gene ends were 3 bases for V and 6 bases for J; bases not matched to a gene: 4. CDR3 length: 14 residues. The CDR3 protein is CSASLAGGPNEQFF. CDR3 nucleotides: TGCAGTGCTAGTCTAGCGGGAGGCCCCAATGAGCAGTTCTTC.

This clonotype has a handful of counts. The rearrangement links TRBV7-9 to TRBJ1-1; D not resolved. Germline CDR1 and CDR2: SEHNR and FQNEAQ (reference sequence). CDR3 length equals 12 residues. V dropped 3 bases and J dropped 4 bases, with 6 bases sitting between them. DNA for the CDR3: TGTGCCAGCAGCTTTTTCCCCACTGAAGCTTTCTTT. Protein product: CASSFFPTEAFF.

The rearrangement joins TRBV20-1 to TRBJ2-7, with D unresolved. Trimming pared 4 bases from V and 1 base from J, leaving 11 bases between. The CDR3 extends over 13 amino acids. Germline V gene sequence: CDR1 DFQATT, CDR2 SNEGSKA (reference sequence). CDR3 bases: TGCAGTGCTAATCCCGCGGAGTCCTACGAGCAGTACTTC. This codes for CSANPAESYEQYF.

This chain's CDR3 is CSASGTSGELMYNEQFF. CDR3 coding DNA: TGCAGTGCGAGCGGGACTAGCGGAGAGCTAATGTACAATGAGCAGTTCTTC. This chain joins TRBV20-1 and TRBJ2-1, with TRBD2 identical over 11 bases. CDR1 and CDR2 from the germline V gene are DFQATT and SNEGSKA (reference sequence). The CDR3 is made up of 17 amino acids. V was clipped by 6 bases and J by 4 bases; unmatched bases: 14.

Notes on this clonotype: An end of the junction differs from the germline gene, which may be a read error. The CDR3: CASSTGLNFYGHTF. In DNA form, the CDR3 reads TGTGCCAGCAGCACTGGACTTAACTTCTATGGCCACACCTTC. The chain is built from TRBV27 and TRBJ1-2; no reliable D call. Per germline, CDR1 MNHEY and CDR2 SMNVEV (reference sequence). The CDR3 contains 14 residues.

Note on this clonotype: The junction and the germline gene differ at one end; a read error may be behind it. The V and J genes are TRBV3-1 and TRBJ2-1; D unclear. CDR1 is LGHDT, CDR2 YNNKEL, per germline (reference sequence). This CDR3 is 15 amino acids long. The CDR3 DNA sequence: TGTGCCAGCAGCCAAGGTTTATCATCCTACAGTGAGCAGTTCTTC. It is translated as CASSQGLSSYSEQFF.

This clonotype came up once. The gene calls are TRBV9 and TRBJ2-1; 10 bases are shared with TRBD2. Germline loops: CDR1 SGDLS, CDR2 YYNGEE. V lost 3 bases to trimming and J lost 6 bases; unmatched junction nucleotides: 3. The CDR3 runs to 14 residues. The DNA for the CDR3 is TGTGCCAGCAGCGAGACTAGCGGGTTCAATGAGCAGTTCTTC. This sequence encodes CASSETSGFNEQFF.

V usage is TRBV20-1 and J usage is TRBJ2-1; the match to TRBD2 covers 7 bases. Trimming took 6 bases from V and 0 from J; bases not matched to a gene: 8. This CDR3 spans 15 amino acids. CDR1 is DFQATT and CDR2 is SNEGSKA in the germline V gene (reference sequence). CDR3 loop: CSALAVTSSYNEQFF. The CDR3 region has the DNA TGCAGTGCGCTAGCGGTGACGAGCTCCTACAATGAGCAGTTCTTC.

The CDR3 loop reads CPLGAKDTEAFF. The DNA of the CDR3 is TGTCCCCTGGGGGCTAAGGACACTGAAGCTTTCTTT. V gene TRBV7-4 combines with J gene TRBJ1-1; weak D call: TRBD1 (6 bases). In germline, CDR1 is SGHVT, CDR2 SQSDAQ. There are 12 residues in the CDR3. The entire variable domain, with the rest obtained from reference TRBV7-4 and TRBJ1-1, is as follows: GAGVSQSPRYKVAKRGRDVALRCDSISGHVTLYWYRQTLGQGSEVLTYSQSDAQRDKSGRPSGRFSAERPERSVSTLKIQRTEQGDSAVYLCPLGAKDTEAFFGQGTRLTVV.

This clonotype has a single count. The chain is built from TRBV20-1 and TRBJ2-1; TRBD2 matches 9 bases. Per germline, CDR1 DFQATT and CDR2 SNEGSKA (reference sequence). The J segment lost 5 bases and the V segment lost 1 base, leaving 15 bases of the junction unmatched. CDR3 size: 18 residues. DNA for the CDR3: TGCAGTGCTAGAGGTCCGGGCGGGAGGGCCGGTCTGAACAATGAGCAGTTCTTC. Amino acids: CSARGPGGRAGLNNEQFF.

V is TRBV28 and J is TRBJ1-6; no reliable D call. This CDR3 has 20 residues. Trimming removed 7 bases from V and 4 bases from J, with 29 bases in between. Per the germline V gene, CDR1 is MDHEN and CDR2 is SYDVKM. CDR3 residues: CASKRSRRWLRPPYNSPLHF. The CDR3, as DNA: TGTGCCAGCAAGAGGAGTCGGCGTTGGCTTCGGCCGCCTTATAATTCACCCCTCCACTTT.

This clonotype appeared once. V is TRBV7-2 and J is TRBJ2-4; D is possibly TRBD1 (5 bases). The J call may not be correct, given that the DNA end is closer to TRBJ2-5. Germline V gives CDR1 SGHTA, CDR2 FQGNSA. The CDR3 covers 15 residues. CDR3: CASSLALTATGTQYF. CDR3 in DNA: TGTGCCAGCAGCTTAGCCCTAACCGCCACAGGGACCCAGTACTTC.

The chain is built from TRBV9 and TRBJ2-7; no clear D. The DNA end is a closer match to TRBJ2-5, so the J assignment may be wrong. The germline V gene encodes CDR1 SGDLS and CDR2 YYNGEE. This CDR3 region has 15 residues. This chain's CDR3 is CASSARSVDRQTQYF. The DNA for the CDR3 is TGTGCCAGCAGCGCCCGCTCCGTCGATAGGCAGACCCAGTACTTC.

The sample holds many counts of this clonotype. V is TRBV9 and J is TRBJ2-1; D may be TRBD1 (6 bases). The ends were cut back, 0 bases at V and 6 bases at J, with 7 bases in the middle. This CDR3 is 13 amino acids long. Germline lookup yields CDR1 SGDLS and CDR2 YYNGEE. CDR3 sequence (DNA): TGTGCCAGCAGCGTAGAAGGGGGCAATGAGCAGTTCTTC. It yields the protein CASSVEGGNEQFF.

The rearrangement joins TRBV13 to TRBJ2-7; D is perhaps TRBD2 (6 bases). Germline loops: CDR1 PRHDT, CDR2 FYEKMQ (reference sequence). Trimming left V 8 bases short and J 7 bases short, with 21 bases between. The CDR3 runs 14 residues. The CDR3 DNA follows: TGTGCCAGCTTTAATTCGGGGGAATACAATGAGCAGTACTTC. Translated: CASFNSGEYNEQYF.

Concerning this clonotype itself: Being one base from a much bigger clone, this may be a read error. The V call is TRBV6-6, the J call TRBJ2-5, with a possible D match to TRBD2 (6 bases). The DNA end is a closer match to TRBJ2-7, so the J assignment may be wrong. Looked up from germline, CDR1 is MNHNY and CDR2 is SVGAGI (reference sequence). The CDR3 extends over 14 amino acids. The CDR3 sequence: CASISAGSSYEQYF. The CDR3 bases are TGTGCCAGCATTTCCGCCGGGAGCTCCTACGAGCAGTACTTC.

About this clonotype: A far larger clone lies a single base away; this is likely a read error. The chain employs TRBV7-9 and TRBJ1-5; no firm D call. Germline V gives CDR1 SEHNR, CDR2 FQNEAQ (reference sequence). CDR3 size: 12 residues. CDR3 sequence: CAGSLEGQPQHF. The DNA of the CDR3 is TGTGCCGGCAGCTTAGAGGGTCAGCCCCAGCATTTT.

This clonotype was seen a handful of times. The J gene is TRBJ2-3, the V gene TRBV11-1; TRBD2 agrees at 12 bases. The trim removed 5 bases at V and 1 base at J, leaving 7 bases unmatched. The CDR3 runs 17 residues. The germline V gene encodes CDR1 SGHAT and CDR2 FQDESV (reference sequence). The chain's CDR3 is CASSVGLAGSRTDTQYF. CDR3 DNA sequence: TGTGCCAGCAGCGTCGGACTAGCGGGGAGCCGCACAGATACGCAGTATTTT.

This clonotype was seen a few times. This rearrangement joins TRBV20-1 to TRBJ2-3, with TRBD2 identical over 16 bases. Germline V gene lookup returns CDR1 DFQATT and CDR2 SNEGSKA (reference sequence). The length of the CDR3 is 16 residues. Trimming took 6 bases from V and 4 from J; bases not matched to a gene: 7. CDR3 nucleotide sequence: TGCAGTGCCCGGGGACTAGCGGGAGGGTTGCCAGATACGCAGTATTTT. Protein sequence: CSARGLAGGLPDTQYF.